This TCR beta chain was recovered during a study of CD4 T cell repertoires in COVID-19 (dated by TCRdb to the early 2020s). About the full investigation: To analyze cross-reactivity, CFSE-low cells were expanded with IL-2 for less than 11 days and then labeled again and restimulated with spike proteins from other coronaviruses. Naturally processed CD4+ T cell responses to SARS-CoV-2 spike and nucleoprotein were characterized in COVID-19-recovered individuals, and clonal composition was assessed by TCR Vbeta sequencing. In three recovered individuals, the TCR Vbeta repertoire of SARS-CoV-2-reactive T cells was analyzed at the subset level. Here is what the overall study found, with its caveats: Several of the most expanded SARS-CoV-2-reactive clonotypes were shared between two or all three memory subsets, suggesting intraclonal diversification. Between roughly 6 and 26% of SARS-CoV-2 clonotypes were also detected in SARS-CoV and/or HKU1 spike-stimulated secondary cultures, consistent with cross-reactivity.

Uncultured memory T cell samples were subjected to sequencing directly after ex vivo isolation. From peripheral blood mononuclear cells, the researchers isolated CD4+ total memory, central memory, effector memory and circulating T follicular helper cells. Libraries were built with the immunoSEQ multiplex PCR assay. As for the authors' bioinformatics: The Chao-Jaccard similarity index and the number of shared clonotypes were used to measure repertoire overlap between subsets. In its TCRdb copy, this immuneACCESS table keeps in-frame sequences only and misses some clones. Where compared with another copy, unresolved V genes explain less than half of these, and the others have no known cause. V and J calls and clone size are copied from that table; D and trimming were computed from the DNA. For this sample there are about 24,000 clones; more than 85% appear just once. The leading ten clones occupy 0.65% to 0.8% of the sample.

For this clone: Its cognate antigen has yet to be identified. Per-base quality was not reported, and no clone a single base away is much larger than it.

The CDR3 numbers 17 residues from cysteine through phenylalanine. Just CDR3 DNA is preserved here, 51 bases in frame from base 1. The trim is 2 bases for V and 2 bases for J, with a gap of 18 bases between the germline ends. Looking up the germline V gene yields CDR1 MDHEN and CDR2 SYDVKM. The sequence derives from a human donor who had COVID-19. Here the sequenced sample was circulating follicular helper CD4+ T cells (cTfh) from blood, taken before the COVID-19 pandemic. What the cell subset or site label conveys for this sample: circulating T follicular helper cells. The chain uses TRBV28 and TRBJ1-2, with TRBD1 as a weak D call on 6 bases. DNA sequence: TGTGCCAGCAGTTTACCCGGTGGACCGGGGGGCAACTATGGCTACACCTTC. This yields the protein CASSLPGGPGGNYGYTF.